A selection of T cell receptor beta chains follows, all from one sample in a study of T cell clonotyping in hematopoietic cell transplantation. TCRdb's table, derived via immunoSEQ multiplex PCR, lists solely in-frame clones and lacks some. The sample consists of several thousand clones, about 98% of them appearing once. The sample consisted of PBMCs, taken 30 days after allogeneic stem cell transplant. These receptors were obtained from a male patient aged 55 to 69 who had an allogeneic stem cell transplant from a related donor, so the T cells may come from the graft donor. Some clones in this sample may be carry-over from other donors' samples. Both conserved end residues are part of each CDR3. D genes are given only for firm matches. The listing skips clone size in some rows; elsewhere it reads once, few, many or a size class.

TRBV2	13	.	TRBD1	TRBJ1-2	CASRETGAGGYTF	TGTGCCAGCAGAGAGACAGGGGCCGGCGGCTACACCTTC
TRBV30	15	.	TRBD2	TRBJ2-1	CAWSVGSGVYNEQFF	TGTGCCTGGAGTGTTGGTAGCGGGGTCTACAATGAGCAGTTCTTC
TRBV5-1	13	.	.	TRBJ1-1	CASSLRGGTEAFF	TGCGCCAGCAGCTTGCGAGGAGGGACTGAAGCTTTCTTT
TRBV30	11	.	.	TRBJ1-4	CAWSTDEKLFF	TGTGCCTGGAGCACGGACGAAAAACTGTTTTTT
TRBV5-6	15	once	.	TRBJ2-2	CASRSYNANTGELFF	TGTGCCAGCAGATCATACAATGCGAACACCGGGGAGCTGTTTTTT
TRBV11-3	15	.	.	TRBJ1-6	CASSLDGPYNSPLHF	TGTGCCAGCAGCTTAGACGGACCCTATAATTCACCCCTCCACTTT
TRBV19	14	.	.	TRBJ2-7	CASSIYFGVIEQYF	TGTGCCAGTAGTATCTATTTTGGAGTAATCGAGCAGTACTTC
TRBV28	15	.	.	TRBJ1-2	CASSLLGGLVYGYTF	TGTGCCAGCAGTTTACTGGGAGGGCTAGTCTATGGCTACACCTTC
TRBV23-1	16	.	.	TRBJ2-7	CASSQSGETYSYEQYF	TGCGCCAGCAGTCAATCAGGGGAGACCTACTCGTACGAGCAGTACTTC
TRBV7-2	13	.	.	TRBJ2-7	CASSLSRSYEQYF	TGTGCCAGCAGCTTATCCCGATCGTACGAGCAGTACTTC
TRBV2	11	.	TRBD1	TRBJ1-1	CASRQGAEAFF	TGTGCCAGCAGGCAGGGGGCCGAAGCTTTCTTT
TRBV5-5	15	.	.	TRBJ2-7	CASSLRSQGSYEQYF	TGTGCCAGCAGCTTGAGATCACAGGGCTCCTACGAGCAGTACTTC
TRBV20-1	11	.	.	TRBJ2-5	CRATGQETQYF	TGCAGGGCTACAGGACAAGAGACCCAGTACTTC
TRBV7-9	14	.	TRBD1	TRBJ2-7	CASSRGQGADEQYF	TGTGCCAGCAGCCGGGGACAGGGGGCTGACGAGCAGTACTTC
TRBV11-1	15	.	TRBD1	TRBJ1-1	CASSWGTGVNTEAFF	TGTGCCAGCAGCTGGGGGACAGGGGTGAACACTGAAGCTTTCTTT
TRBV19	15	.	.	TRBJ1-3	CASSPGPRSGNTIYF	TGTGCCAGTAGTCCCGGGCCTCGCTCTGGAAACACCATATATTTT
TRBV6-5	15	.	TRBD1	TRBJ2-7	CASRTGTGGSYEQYF	TGTGCCAGCAGAACAGGCACAGGGGGCTCCTACGAGCAGTACTTC
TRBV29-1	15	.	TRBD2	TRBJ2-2	CSVVKRGANTGELFF	TGCAGCGTGGTTAAGCGGGGCGCGAACACCGGGGAGCTGTTTTTT
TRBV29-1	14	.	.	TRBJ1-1	CSVGSRGPGTEAFF	TGCAGCGTTGGGAGTCGAGGTCCGGGAACTGAAGCTTTCTTT
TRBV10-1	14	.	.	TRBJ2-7	CASSESGVTYEQYF	TGCGCCAGCAGTGAGTCGGGGGTAACCTACGAGCAGTACTTC
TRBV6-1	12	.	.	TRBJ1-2	CASSIGSNGYTF	TGTGCCAGCAGTATTGGAAGTAATGGCTACACCTTC
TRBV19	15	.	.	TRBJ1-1	CASSLQLFMNTEAFF	TGTGCCAGTAGTTTACAGCTATTCATGAACACTGAAGCTTTCTTT
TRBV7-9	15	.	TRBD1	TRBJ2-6	CASRRQGDGANVLTF	TGTGCCAGCAGACGACAGGGAGATGGGGCCAACGTCCTGACTTTC
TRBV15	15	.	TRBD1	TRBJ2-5	CATSRARQGGETQYF	TGTGCCACCAGCAGAGCTCGACAGGGCGGGGAGACCCAGTACTTC
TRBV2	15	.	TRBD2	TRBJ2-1	CASSARGGRGNEQFF	TGTGCCAGCAGTGCACGCGGGGGGAGGGGGAATGAGCAGTTCTTC
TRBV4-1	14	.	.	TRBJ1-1	CASSQGEGGTEAFF	TGCGCCAGCAGCCAAGGGGAGGGGGGCACTGAAGCTTTCTTT
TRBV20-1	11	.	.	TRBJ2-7	CSARVIYEQYF	TGCAGTGCTAGGGTCATTTACGAGCAGTACTTC
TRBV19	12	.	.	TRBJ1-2	CASSDLFYGYTF	TGTGCCAGTAGTGACCTGTTCTATGGCTACACCTTC